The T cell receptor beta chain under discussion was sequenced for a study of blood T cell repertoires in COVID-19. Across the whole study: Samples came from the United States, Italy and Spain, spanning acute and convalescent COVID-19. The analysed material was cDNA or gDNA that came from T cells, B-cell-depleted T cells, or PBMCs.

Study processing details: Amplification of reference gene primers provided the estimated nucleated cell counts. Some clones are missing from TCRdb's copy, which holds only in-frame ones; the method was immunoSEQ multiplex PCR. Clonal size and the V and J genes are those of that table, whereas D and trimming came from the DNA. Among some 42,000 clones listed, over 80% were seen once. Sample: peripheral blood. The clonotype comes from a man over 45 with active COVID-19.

CDR3 amino acids: CASSLLAGVTNTQYF. For the CDR3, the DNA is TGTGCCAGCAGCCTTCTAGCGGGGGTCACGAATACGCAGTATTTT. The chain uses TRBV3-1 (or the pseudogene TRBV3-2) and TRBJ2-3, with 10 bases that match TRBD2. V gave up 4 bases and J gave up 7 bases; unmatched junction bases: 8. The CDR3 is made up of 15 amino acids. Germline-derived CDR1 and CDR2 are LGHDT and YNNKEL (reference sequence).